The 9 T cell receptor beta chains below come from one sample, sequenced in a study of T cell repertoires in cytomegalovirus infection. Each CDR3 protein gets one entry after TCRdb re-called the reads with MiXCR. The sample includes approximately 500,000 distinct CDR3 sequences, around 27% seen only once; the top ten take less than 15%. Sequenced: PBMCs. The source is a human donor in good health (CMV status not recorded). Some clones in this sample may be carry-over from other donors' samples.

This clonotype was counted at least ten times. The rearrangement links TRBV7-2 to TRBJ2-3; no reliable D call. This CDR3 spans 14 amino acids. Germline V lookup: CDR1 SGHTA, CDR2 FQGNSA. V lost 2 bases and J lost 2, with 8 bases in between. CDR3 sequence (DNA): TGTGCCAGCAGCTTATCCCGCCTCACAGATACGCAGTATTTT. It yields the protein CASSLSRLTDTQYF.

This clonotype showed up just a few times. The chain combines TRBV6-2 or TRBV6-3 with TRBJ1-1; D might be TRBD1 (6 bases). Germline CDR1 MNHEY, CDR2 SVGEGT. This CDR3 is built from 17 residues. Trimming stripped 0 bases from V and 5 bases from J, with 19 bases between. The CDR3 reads CASSYSSSTAGDTEAFF. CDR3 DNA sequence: TGTGCCAGCAGTTACTCGAGTTCCACAGCAGGGGATACTGAAGCTTTCTTT.

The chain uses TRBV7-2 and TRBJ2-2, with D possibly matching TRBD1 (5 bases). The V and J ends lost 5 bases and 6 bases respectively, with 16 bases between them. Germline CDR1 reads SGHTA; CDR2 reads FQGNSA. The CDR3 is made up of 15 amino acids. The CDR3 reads CASSTRAPTSGELFF. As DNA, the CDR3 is TGTGCCAGCAGCACCAGGGCCCCGACCTCCGGGGAGCTGTTTTTT.

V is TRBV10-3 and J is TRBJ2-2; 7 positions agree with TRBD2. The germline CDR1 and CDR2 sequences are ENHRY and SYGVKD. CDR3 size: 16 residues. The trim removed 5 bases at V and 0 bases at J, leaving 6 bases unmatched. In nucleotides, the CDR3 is TGTGCCATCAGTCTAGCGGCGGGTACGAACACCGGGGAGCTGTTTTTT. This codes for CAISLAAGTNTGELFF.

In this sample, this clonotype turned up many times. CDR3 nucleotide sequence: TGTGCCAGCAGCCGATCGGACGGGTGGGGGAATCGGGCCAAAAACATTCAGTACTTC. It translates to CASSRSDGWGNRAKNIQYF. The rearrangement joins TRBV7-2 to TRBJ2-4, with D perhaps assigned TRBD1 or TRBD2 (5 bases each). V was pared by 5 bases and J by 1 base, with 24 bases between. CDR1 is SGHTA and CDR2 is FQGNSA in the germline V gene. The CDR3 length is 19 residues. The whole variable domain, remainder taken from reference TRBV7-2 and TRBJ2-4, is GAGVSQSPSNKVTEKGKDVELRCDPISGHTALYWYRQSLGQGLEFLIYFQGNSAPDKSGLPSDRFSAERTGGSVSTLTIQRTQQEDSAVYLCASSRSDGWGNRAKNIQYFGAGTRLSVL.

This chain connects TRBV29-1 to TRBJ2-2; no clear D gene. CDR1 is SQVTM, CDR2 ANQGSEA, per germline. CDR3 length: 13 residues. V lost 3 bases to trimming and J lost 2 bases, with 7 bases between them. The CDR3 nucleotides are TGCAGCGTTGATCTGGGAAACACCGGGGAGCTGTTTTTT. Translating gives CSVDLGNTGELFF.

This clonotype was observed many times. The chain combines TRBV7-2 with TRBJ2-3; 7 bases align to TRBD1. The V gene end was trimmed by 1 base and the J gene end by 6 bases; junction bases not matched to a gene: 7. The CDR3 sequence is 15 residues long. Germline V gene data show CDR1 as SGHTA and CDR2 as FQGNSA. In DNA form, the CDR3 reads TGTGCCAGCAGCTTAGGGTCGACAGGGTGGGATACGCAGTATTTT. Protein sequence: CASSLGSTGWDTQYF.

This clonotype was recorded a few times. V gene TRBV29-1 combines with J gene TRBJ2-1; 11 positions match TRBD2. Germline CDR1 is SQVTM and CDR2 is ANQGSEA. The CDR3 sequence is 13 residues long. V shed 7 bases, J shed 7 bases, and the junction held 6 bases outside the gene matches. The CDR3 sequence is CSAETSGTNEQFF. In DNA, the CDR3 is TGCAGCGCGGAGACTAGCGGGACTAATGAGCAGTTCTTC.

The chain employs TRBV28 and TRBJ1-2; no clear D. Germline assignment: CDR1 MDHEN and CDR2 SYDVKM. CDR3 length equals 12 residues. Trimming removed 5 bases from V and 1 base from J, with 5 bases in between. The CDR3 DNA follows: TGTGCCAGCAGTACGCGTAACTATGGCTACACCTTC. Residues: CASSTRNYGYTF.